Reported below is one T cell receptor (beta chain). This sample stems from a study of blood T cell repertoires in COVID-19. The method was immunoSEQ multiplex PCR; TCRdb's version includes in-frame clones alone and lacks a portion of them. The sample includes approximately 180,000 clones, roughly 86% of them seen just once. CDR3 size: 16 residues. V was pared by 6 bases and J by 0 bases, with 9 bases of the junction left unmatched. Germline V gene lookup returns CDR1 MNHNY and CDR2 SVGAGI (reference sequence). The chain employs TRBV6-6 and TRBJ1-2, with 8 nucleotides matching TRBD1. The sequencing input was peripheral blood. The source of this sequence is a man aged 40-50 years with active or convalescent COVID-19. The CDR3 nucleotides read TGTGCCAGCAGAACTGACAGGGGAATGGCTAACTATGGCTACACCTTC. Translating gives CASRTDRGMANYGYTF.